The 26 T cell receptor beta chains below come from one sample, sequenced in a study of OX40 agonist ivuxolimab in advanced cancers. Some clones are missing from TCRdb's copy, which holds only in-frame ones; the method was immunoSEQ multiplex PCR. The sample includes tens of thousands of clones, more than 80% seen only once; the top ten take about 5%. The sequencing here drew on CD4+ or CD8+ T cells sorted from blood, taken in a trial of the OX40 agonist ivuxolimab. The receptors come from an adult with an advanced solid tumor such as melanoma, head and neck, liver or kidney cancer.

CDR3 loop: CASSRSQASNYGYTF. CDR3 sequence (DNA): TGTGCCAGCAGTCGCTCCCAGGCCTCTAACTATGGCTACACCTTC. V gene TRBV27 combines with J gene TRBJ1-2; D is unclear. This CDR3 has 15 residues. Trimming pared 5 bases from V and 0 bases from J, leaving 13 bases between. Per germline, CDR1 MNHEY and CDR2 SMNVEV (reference sequence).

The rearrangement links TRBV6-5 to TRBJ2-7; 11 bases map to TRBD1. Trimming cost V 5 bases and J 3 bases; bases outside gene matches: 3. Germline-derived CDR1 and CDR2 are MNHEY and SVGAGI. This CDR3 has 14 residues. The chain's CDR3 is CASSTGTGGYEQYF. CDR3 coding DNA: TGTGCCAGCAGTACCGGGACAGGGGGCTACGAGCAGTACTTC.

This clone was counted a few times. V gene TRBV7-3 combines with J gene TRBJ2-7; 8 bases fit TRBD2. The CDR3 is 15 amino acids. CDR1 and CDR2 from the germline V gene are SGHTA and FQGTGA. V gave up 0 bases and J gave up 3 bases; unmatched junction bases: 4. The CDR3 loop reads CASSLTIAGSYEQYF. The CDR3 DNA sequence: TGTGCCAGCAGCTTAACGATAGCGGGAAGCTACGAGCAGTACTTC.

The chain couples TRBV18 to TRBJ2-5; no clear D. Germline V lookup: CDR1 KGHSH, CDR2 LQKENI. The V end was cut by 0 bases, the J end by 5 bases, with 7 bases between. There are 13 residues in the CDR3. The CDR3 DNA sequence: TGTGCCAGCTCACCACCGGTAACGGAGACCCAGTACTTC. The encoded protein is CASSPPVTETQYF.

The V and J genes are TRBV7-2 and TRBJ1-3, with TRBD1 matching 11 bases. J lost 4 bases, V lost 0 bases, and 5 bases had no gene match. CDR3 length equals 17 residues. CDR1 is SGHTA, CDR2 FQGNSA, per germline. The DNA for the CDR3 is TGTGCCAGCAGCTTAGCCGGGACAGGGGGTGCCGGAAACACCATATATTTT. This encodes CASSLAGTGGAGNTIYF.

On this clone: At one end, the junction sequence differs from germline, possibly due to a read error. The CDR3 nucleotides are TGCTACGGCACAGGGGAAAGGGGGAACACTGAAGCTTTCTTT. Protein sequence: CYGTGERGNTEAFF. V and J are TRBV27 and TRBJ1-1; 7 nucleotides agree with TRBD1. The germline V gene has CDR1 MNHEY and CDR2 SMNVEV (reference sequence). The length of the CDR3 is 14 residues.

This chain connects TRBV18 to TRBJ2-1; 11 nucleotides agree with TRBD2. The CDR3 has 15 residues. V trimming: 0 bases; J trimming: 8 bases; junction bases outside the gene matches: 3. The germline V gene has CDR1 KGHSH and CDR2 LQKENI. The CDR3 DNA reads TGTGCCAGCTCACCACCCACTAGCGGGGGCGATGAGCAGTTCTTC. Translation gives CASSPPTSGGDEQFF.

This clone occurred once. This chain connects TRBV11-2 to TRBJ2-7, with D hard to call. Per germline, CDR1 SGHAT and CDR2 FQNNGV. V was trimmed by 0 bases and J by 2 bases, leaving 11 bases between them. The CDR3 totals 15 residues. The CDR3, as DNA: TGTGCCAGCAGCTTAGAGGGCAGAACCACCTACGAGCAGTACTTC. Translating it yields CASSLEGRTTYEQYF.

This chain links TRBV2 with TRBJ2-7; TRBD1 matches at 10 bases. CDR1 is SNHLY, CDR2 FYNNEI, per germline. V gave up 4 bases and J gave up 5 bases; unmatched junction bases: 5. The CDR3 runs to 14 residues. In DNA, the CDR3 is TGTGCCAGCAGTGCCGGGACAGGGGTCCACGAGCAGTACTTC. Translated, it gives CASSAGTGVHEQYF.

The chain joins TRBV20-1 to TRBJ2-5; D remains ambiguous. This CDR3 has 11 amino acids. The germline V gene has CDR1 DFQATT and CDR2 SNEGSKA (reference sequence). V lost 4 bases and J 4 bases, leaving 7 bases between the germline ends. This CDR3 is CSATSIETQYF. In DNA, the CDR3 is TGCAGTGCTACTTCAATAGAGACCCAGTACTTC.

V usage is TRBV5-1 and J usage is TRBJ2-7; TRBD2 matches at 14 bases. CDR1 SGHRS and CDR2 YFSETQ come from the germline V gene. The CDR3 covers 16 residues. The junction had 4 bases not matched to a gene; V was cut back by 4 bases and J by 1 base. The chain's CDR3 is CASSGLAGGLSYEQYF. The CDR3 nucleotides read TGCGCCAGCAGCGGACTAGCGGGAGGTTTGTCCTACGAGCAGTACTTC.

The chain joins TRBV2 to TRBJ2-1, with 13 positions matching TRBD2. Trimming removed 7 bases from V and 7 bases from J; junction bases left unmatched: 7. Per germline, CDR1 SNHLY and CDR2 FYNNEI. The CDR3 covers 15 residues. CDR3 coding DNA: TGTGCCAGCACCTTCGGGACTAGCGGGACTAATGAGCAGTTCTTC. Its translation: CASTFGTSGTNEQFF. The full variable domain, completed using reference TRBV2 and TRBJ2-1, is EPEVTQTPSHQVTQMGQEVILRCVPISNHLYFYWYRQILGQKVEFLVSFYNNEISEKSEIFDDQFSVERPDGSNFTLKIRSTKLEDSAMYFCASTFGTSGTNEQFFGPGTRLTVL.

The gene calls are TRBV5-6 and TRBJ2-7; 7 bases fit TRBD2. The CDR3 contains 15 residues. Unmatched junction bases numbered 10, after V lost 0 bases and J lost 7 bases. Germline values: CDR1 SGHDT, CDR2 YYEEEE. DNA for the CDR3: TGTGCCAGCAGCTTGGGGGGGACTACCCCAAGTGAGCAGTACTTC. Protein sequence: CASSLGGTTPSEQYF.

The chain couples TRBV7-2 to TRBJ2-1; TRBD2 matches 10 bases. The CDR3 length is 17 residues. Trimming removed 5 bases from V and 6 bases from J; junction bases left unmatched: 13. CDR1 and CDR2 (germline): SGHTA, FQGNSA. This CDR3 is CASSPGGSGRVSNEQFF. Written as DNA, the CDR3 is TGTGCCAGCAGCCCGGGGGGGAGCGGGAGGGTATCCAATGAGCAGTTCTTC.

V usage is TRBV30 and J usage is TRBJ1-5; 9 nucleotides line up with TRBD1. The CDR3 sequence is 15 residues long. Germline CDR1 is GTSNPN and CDR2 is SVGIG (reference sequence). The J segment lost 5 bases and the V segment lost 1 base, leaving 6 bases of the junction unmatched. The CDR3 nucleotides read TGTGCCTGGAGTGCCGGGACAGGGAATTATCAGCCCCAGCATTTT. This encodes CAWSAGTGNYQPQHF.

The chain carries TRBV29-1 and TRBJ2-7, with 8 positions matching TRBD1. J was trimmed by 2 bases and V by 5 bases; bases with no gene match: 2. Looked up from germline, CDR1 is SQVTM and CDR2 is ANQGSEA. CDR3 size: 12 residues. For the CDR3, the DNA is TGCAGCGTTCCAGGGGGCGCCTACGAGCAGTACTTC. Amino acid sequence: CSVPGGAYEQYF.

The chain employs TRBV5-6 and TRBJ2-1; 8 bases match TRBD1. With V trimmed by 1 base and J by 7 bases, 4 bases remained unmatched. This CDR3 comprises 14 residues. Germline CDR1 is SGHDT and CDR2 is YYEEEE. Here the CDR3 DNA reads TGTGCCAGCAGCTTGCAGGGGGCTTTGAATGAGCAGTTCTTC. This gives the protein CASSLQGALNEQFF.

The rearrangement uses TRBV2 and TRBJ1-5; perhaps TRBD1 as D (5 bases). In germline, CDR1 is SNHLY, CDR2 FYNNEI. The V end was cut by 3 bases, the J end by 1 base, with 13 bases between. This CDR3 has 16 amino acids. CDR3 protein: CASSDLTALSNQPQHF. The CDR3 DNA is TGTGCCAGCAGTGATTTGACAGCCTTAAGCAATCAGCCCCAGCATTTT.

In this sample, this clone turned up once. The rearrangement joins TRBV28 to TRBJ1-5; D perhaps matches TRBD1 (5 bases). CDR3 length: 14 residues. Germline V gives CDR1 MDHEN, CDR2 SYDVKM. Trimming cost V 8 bases and J 2 bases, with 13 bases left between them. The CDR3 reads CASRRGGGNQPQHF. As DNA, the CDR3 is TGTGCCAGCCGTCGGGGGGGAGGCAATCAGCCCCAGCATTTT.

The V and J genes are TRBV7-8 and TRBJ1-2, with D possibly matching TRBD1 (5 bases). The germline CDR1 and CDR2 sequences are SGHVS and FQNEAQ. This CDR3 comprises 13 residues. V lost 2 bases, J lost 4 bases, and 8 bases lay in between. The CDR3 nucleotides read TGTGCCAGCAGCTTACAGGGTCCCTATGGCTACACCTTC. Its protein product is CASSLQGPYGYTF.

The chain has TRBV12-5 and TRBJ2-7, with TRBD1 matching over 9 bases. This CDR3 region has 16 residues. Germline CDR1 reads LGHNT; CDR2 reads FRNRAP. V shed 5 bases, J shed 3 bases, and the junction held 11 bases outside the gene matches. CDR3 nucleotide sequence: TGTGCTAGTGGTCCCCTGGGACAGGGACCTTTCTACGAGCAGTACTTC. It is translated as CASGPLGQGPFYEQYF.

The genes are TRBV5-6 and TRBJ1-1; weak D call: TRBD1 (5 bases). The germline V and J ends were trimmed by 0 bases and 8 bases, with 14 bases remaining between them. In germline, CDR1 is SGHDT, CDR2 YYEEEE. The CDR3 is 14 residues long. The CDR3: CASSLGLRGREAFF. The CDR3 bases are TGTGCCAGCAGCTTGGGGCTTAGGGGCCGCGAAGCTTTCTTT.

The chain employs TRBV9 and TRBJ2-7; 8 nucleotides align to TRBD2. This CDR3 region has 15 residues. Germline CDR1 reads SGDLS; CDR2 reads YYNGEE. The V segment lost 3 bases and the J segment 6 bases; nucleotides outside the gene matches: 11. The CDR3 DNA follows: TGTGCCAGCAGCGCGGGAGGACTAGCCCAGACCGAGCAGTACTTC. It yields the protein CASSAGGLAQTEQYF.

This clone came up a few times. The rearrangement joins TRBV6-5 to TRBJ2-7, with 9 bases aligning to TRBD2. Germline CDR1 MNHEY, CDR2 SVGAGI. The CDR3 totals 15 residues. The V segment lost 6 bases and the J segment 5 bases; nucleotides outside the gene matches: 11. This CDR3 reads CASSPSAGGNNEQYF. As DNA, the CDR3 is TGTGCCAGCAGCCCCTCAGCGGGAGGAAACAACGAGCAGTACTTC.

The chain links TRBV7-9 to TRBJ2-2, with TRBD2 matching over 10 bases. The CDR3 has 16 amino acids. Germline-derived CDR1 and CDR2 are SEHNR and FQNEAQ (reference sequence). After removal of 1 base from V and 10 bases from J, the junction contained 9 bases not matched to a gene. The CDR3 DNA reads as TGTGCCAGCAGCTTAGTATTTGCTAGCGGGAGTCAGGAGCTGTTTTTT. Translation: CASSLVFASGSQELFF.

The J gene is TRBJ2-1, the V gene TRBV7-3; D is uncertain. V lost 5 bases and J lost 3, with 26 bases in between. Germline CDR1 is SGHTA and CDR2 is FQGTGA. The CDR3 length is 19 residues. CDR3 DNA: TGTGCCAGCAGCAGGACCCACTCGGATGCACCCAGAAGCTACAATGAGCAGTTCTTC. It translates to CASSRTHSDAPRSYNEQFF. Full variable domain (rest looked up from reference TRBV7-3 and TRBJ2-1): GAGVSQTPSNKVTEKGKYVELRCDPISGHTALYWYRQSLGQGPEFLIYFQGTGAADDSGLPNDRFFAVRPEGSVSTLKIQRTERGDSAVYLCASSRTHSDAPRSYNEQFFGPGTRLTVL.